These T cell receptor beta chains were read from a single sample in a study of blood T cells in healthy people across ages. TCRdb re-analysed the 5' RACE reads in MiXCR, keeping a single row per CDR3 protein. The sample carries 910,000 or so distinct CDR3 sequences, about 53% recorded once. The sample was blood. These receptors all stem from a woman aged 55-69 years in good health. Each CDR3 is given with its conserved first and last residue. Fields, in order: CDR3 protein, V gene, J gene.

CDR3: CASRETSGSYEQYF
V: TRBV28
J: TRBJ2-7

CDR3: CAWRTPGANVLTF
V: TRBV30
J: TRBJ2-6

CDR3: CASSLEWGLANNEQFF
V: TRBV7-6
J: TRBJ2-1

CDR3: CASSSTLEDSGSPLHF
V: TRBV27
J: TRBJ1-6

CDR3: CSGEDRVERFF
V: TRBV29-1
J: TRBJ2-1

CDR3: CSVRDLRKETQYF
V: TRBV29-1
J: TRBJ2-5

CDR3: CASSQYFGKNTEAFF
V: TRBV4-3
J: TRBJ1-1

CDR3: CATTGANQETQYF
V: TRBV24-1
J: -

CDR3: CASSQGLRDYTQYF
V: TRBV3-1
J: TRBJ2-3

CDR3: CSVEGGRRGVYEQYF
V: TRBV29-1
J: TRBJ2-7

CDR3: CASRGDEHAYEQYF
V: TRBV12-3/TRBV12-4
J: TRBJ2-7

CDR3: CATSRDREMMNAEAFF
V: TRBV15
J: TRBJ1-1

CDR3: CASSQGLGDYGYTF
V: TRBV7-9
J: TRBJ1-2

CDR3: CASSPLGRRNGYTF
V: TRBV28
J: TRBJ1-2

CDR3: CASSLSFSPGHIQYF
V: TRBV27
J: -

CDR3: CASSLRTGQVDYEQYF
V: TRBV6-6
J: TRBJ2-7

CDR3: CASSLNWGPYEQYF
V: TRBV4-3
J: TRBJ2-7

CDR3: CASSSNRRVVAFF
V: TRBV27
J: TRBJ1-1

CDR3: CASSLAGWGTDTRYF
V: TRBV7-2
J: TRBJ2-3

CDR3: CATSADSETQYF
V: TRBV6-1
J: TRBJ2-5

CDR3: CSAGQYSNQPQHF
V: TRBV29-1
J: TRBJ1-5

CDR3: CSARAGGRGYEQYF
V: TRBV20-1
J: TRBJ2-7

CDR3: CASSLGYRGSYNEQFF
V: TRBV28
J: TRBJ2-1

CDR3: CSAPQDGRVYNEQFF
V: TRBV20-1
J: TRBJ2-1